Detailed here is one TCR beta chain. Antigen unknown. The data are from a study of T cell responses to AZD1222 COVID-19 vaccine. Study-level points and caveats: The study found vaccine-associated CD4 TCRs spanning spike, dominant at 160-218 and 743-854.

Germline lookup yields CDR1 MNHEY and CDR2 SMNVEV (reference sequence). This CDR3 comprises 16 residues. J gave up 0 bases and V 0 bases, and 0 bases lay outside the gene matches. TCRdb keeps only in-frame clones here, not all; method: immunoSEQ multiplex PCR. The profile shows some 200,000 clones, roughly 91% of them singletons. The sequencing used peripheral blood, collected on day 0 of MenACWY control vaccination. This clonotype was sampled from an adult in good health. The chain has TRBV27 and TRBJ2-1, with 9 bases aligning to TRBD2. The CDR3 loop reads CASSLSRGGSYNEQFF. For the CDR3, the DNA is TGTGCCAGCAGTTTATCGCGGGGGGGCTCCTACAATGAGCAGTTCTTC.